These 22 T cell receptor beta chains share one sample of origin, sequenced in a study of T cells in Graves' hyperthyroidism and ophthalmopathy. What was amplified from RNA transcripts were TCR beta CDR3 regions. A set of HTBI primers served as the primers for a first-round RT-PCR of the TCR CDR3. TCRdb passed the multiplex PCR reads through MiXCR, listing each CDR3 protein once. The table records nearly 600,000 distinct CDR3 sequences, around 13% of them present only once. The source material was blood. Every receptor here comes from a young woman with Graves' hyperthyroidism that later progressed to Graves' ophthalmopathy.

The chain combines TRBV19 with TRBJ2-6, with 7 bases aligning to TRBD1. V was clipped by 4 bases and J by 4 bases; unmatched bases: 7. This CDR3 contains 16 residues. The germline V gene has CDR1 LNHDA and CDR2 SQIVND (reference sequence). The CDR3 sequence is CASSTRQGNGANVLTF. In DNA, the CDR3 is TGTGCCAGTAGTACCAGACAGGGTAACGGGGCCAACGTCCTGACTTTC.

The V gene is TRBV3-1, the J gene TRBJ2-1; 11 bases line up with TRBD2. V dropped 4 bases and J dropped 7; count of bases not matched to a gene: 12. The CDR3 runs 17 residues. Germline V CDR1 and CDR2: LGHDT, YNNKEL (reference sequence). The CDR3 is CASSPPGTSGGVNEQFF. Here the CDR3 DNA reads TGTGCCAGCAGCCCACCCGGGACTAGCGGAGGAGTTAATGAGCAGTTCTTC.

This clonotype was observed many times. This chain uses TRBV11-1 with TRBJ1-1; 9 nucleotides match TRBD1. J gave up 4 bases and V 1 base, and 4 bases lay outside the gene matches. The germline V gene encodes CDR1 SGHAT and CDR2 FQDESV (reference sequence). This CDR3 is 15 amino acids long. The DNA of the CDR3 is TGTGCCAGCAGCTTAGGGGACAGGGTGATCACTGAAGCTTTCTTT. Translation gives CASSLGDRVITEAFF. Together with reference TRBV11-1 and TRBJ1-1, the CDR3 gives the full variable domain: EAEVAQSPRYKITEKSQAVAFWCDPISGHATLYWYRQILGQGPELLVQFQDESVVDDSQLPKDRFSAERLKGVDSTLKIQPAELGDSAMYLCASSLGDRVITEAFFGQGTRLTVV.

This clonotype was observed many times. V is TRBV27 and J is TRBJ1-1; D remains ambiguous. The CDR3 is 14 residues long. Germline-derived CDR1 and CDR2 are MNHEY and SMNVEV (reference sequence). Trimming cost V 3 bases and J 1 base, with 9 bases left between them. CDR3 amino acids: CASSFSPGNTEAFF. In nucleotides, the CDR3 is TGTGCCAGCAGTTTCTCACCTGGGAACACTGAAGCTTTCTTT.

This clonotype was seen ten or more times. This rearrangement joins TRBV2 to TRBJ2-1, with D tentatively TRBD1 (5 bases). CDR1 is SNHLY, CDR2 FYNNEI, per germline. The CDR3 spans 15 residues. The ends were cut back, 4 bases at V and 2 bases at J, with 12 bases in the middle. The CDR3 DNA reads TGTGCCAGCAGTGCCTCCGAAGGGGCCTACAATGAGCAGTTCTTC. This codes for CASSASEGAYNEQFF.

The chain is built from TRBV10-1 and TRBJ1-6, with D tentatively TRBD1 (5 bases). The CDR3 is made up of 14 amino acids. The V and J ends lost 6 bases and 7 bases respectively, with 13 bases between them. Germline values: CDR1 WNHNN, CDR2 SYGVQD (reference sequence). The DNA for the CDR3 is TGCGCCAGCAGCGCAGGGCCGGGAAATTCACCCCTCCACTTT. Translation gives CASSAGPGNSPLHF.

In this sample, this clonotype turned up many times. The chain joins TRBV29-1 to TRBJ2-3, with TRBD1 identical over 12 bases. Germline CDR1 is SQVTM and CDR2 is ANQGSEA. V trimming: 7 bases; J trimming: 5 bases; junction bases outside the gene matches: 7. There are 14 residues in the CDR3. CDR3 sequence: CSATGTGGLDTQYF. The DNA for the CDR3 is TGCAGCGCAACTGGGACAGGGGGCTTAGATACGCAGTATTTT.

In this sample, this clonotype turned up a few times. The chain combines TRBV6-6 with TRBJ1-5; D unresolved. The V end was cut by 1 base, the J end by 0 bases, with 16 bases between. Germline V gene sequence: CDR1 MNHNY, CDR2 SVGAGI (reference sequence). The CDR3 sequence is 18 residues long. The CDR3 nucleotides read TGTGCCAGCAGTTACTTAAACCTCAGACCCTATAGCAATCAGCCCCAGCATTTT. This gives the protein CASSYLNLRPYSNQPQHF.

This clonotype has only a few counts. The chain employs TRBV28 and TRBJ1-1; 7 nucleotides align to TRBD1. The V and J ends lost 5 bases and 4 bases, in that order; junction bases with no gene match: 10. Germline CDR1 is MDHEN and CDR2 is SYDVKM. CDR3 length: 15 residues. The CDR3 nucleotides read TGTGCCAGCAGTCTACGACAGGGAGTAAGCACTGAAGCTTTCTTT. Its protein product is CASSLRQGVSTEAFF.

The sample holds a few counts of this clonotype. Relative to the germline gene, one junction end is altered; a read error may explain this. The CDR3 here is CASSNGQSYEQYF. The CDR3 coding sequence is TGCGCCAGCAGTAACGGACAGAGCTACGAGCAGTACTTC. The V call is TRBV6-5, the J call TRBJ2-7, with D possibly TRBD1 on 6 matching bases. Germline values: CDR1 MNHEY, CDR2 SVGAGI. The CDR3 totals 13 residues.

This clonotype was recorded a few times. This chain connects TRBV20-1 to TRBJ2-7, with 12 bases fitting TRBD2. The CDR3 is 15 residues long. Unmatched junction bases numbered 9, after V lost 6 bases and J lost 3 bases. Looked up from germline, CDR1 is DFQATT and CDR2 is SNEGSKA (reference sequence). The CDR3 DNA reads TGCAGTGCCAGGAGACTAGCGGGAGTGGGCTACGAGCAGTACTTC. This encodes CSARRLAGVGYEQYF.

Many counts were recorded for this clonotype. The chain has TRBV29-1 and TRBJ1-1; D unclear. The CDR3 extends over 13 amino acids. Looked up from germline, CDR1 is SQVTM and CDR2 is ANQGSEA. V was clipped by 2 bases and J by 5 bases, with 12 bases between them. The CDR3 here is CSVESPGGTEAFF. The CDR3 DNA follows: TGCAGCGTTGAATCTCCCGGTGGGACTGAAGCTTTCTTT.

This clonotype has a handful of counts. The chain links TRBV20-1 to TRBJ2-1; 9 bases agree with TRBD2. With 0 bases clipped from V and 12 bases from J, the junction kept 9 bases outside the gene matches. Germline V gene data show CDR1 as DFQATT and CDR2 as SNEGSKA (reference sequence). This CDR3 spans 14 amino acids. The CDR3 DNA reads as TGCAGTGCTAGAGATCAGCTAGCGGGGAGGGTGCAGTTCTTC. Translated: CSARDQLAGRVQFF.

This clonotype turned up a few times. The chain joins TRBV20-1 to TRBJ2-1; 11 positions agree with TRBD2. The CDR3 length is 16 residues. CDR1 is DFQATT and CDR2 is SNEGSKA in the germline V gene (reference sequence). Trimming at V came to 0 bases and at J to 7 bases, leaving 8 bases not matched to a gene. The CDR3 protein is CSAREPLAGVENEQFF. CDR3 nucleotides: TGCAGTGCTAGAGAACCACTAGCGGGAGTCGAAAATGAGCAGTTCTTC.

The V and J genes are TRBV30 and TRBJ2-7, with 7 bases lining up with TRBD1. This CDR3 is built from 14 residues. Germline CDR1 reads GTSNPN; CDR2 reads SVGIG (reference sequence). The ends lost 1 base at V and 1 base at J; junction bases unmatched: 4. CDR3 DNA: TGTGCCTGGAGTGCCCCGGGACAGTCCTACGAGCAGTACTTC. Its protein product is CAWSAPGQSYEQYF.

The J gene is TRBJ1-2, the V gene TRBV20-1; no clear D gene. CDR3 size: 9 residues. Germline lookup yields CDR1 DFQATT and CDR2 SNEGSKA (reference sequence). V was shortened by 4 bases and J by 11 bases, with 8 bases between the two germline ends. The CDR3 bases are TGCAGTGCTACGGCGGGGTACACCTTC. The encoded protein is CSATAGYTF.

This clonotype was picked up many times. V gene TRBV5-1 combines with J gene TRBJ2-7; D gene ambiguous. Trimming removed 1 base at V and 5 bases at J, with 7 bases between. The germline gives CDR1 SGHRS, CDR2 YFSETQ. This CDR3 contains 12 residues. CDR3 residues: CASSLKGHEQYF. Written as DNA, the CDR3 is TGCGCCAGCAGCTTGAAAGGCCACGAGCAGTACTTC. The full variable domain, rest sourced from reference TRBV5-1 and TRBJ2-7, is KAGVTQTPRYLIKTRGQQVTLSCSPISGHRSVSWYQQTPGQGLQFLFEYFSETQRNKGNFPGRFSGRQFSNSRSEMNVSTLELGDSALYLCASSLKGHEQYFGPGTRLTVT.

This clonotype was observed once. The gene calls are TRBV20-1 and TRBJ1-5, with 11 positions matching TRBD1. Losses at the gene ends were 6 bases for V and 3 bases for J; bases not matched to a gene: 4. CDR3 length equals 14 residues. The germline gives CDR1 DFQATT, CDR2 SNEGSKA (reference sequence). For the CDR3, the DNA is TGCAGTGCAGGACAGGGGGCGGACAATCAGCCCCAGCATTTT. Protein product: CSAGQGADNQPQHF.

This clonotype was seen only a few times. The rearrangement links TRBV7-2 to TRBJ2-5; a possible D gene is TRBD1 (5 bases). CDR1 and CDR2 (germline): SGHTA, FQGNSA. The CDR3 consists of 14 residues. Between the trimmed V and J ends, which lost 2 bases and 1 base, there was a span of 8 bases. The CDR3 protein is CASSLIRGQETQYF. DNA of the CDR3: TGTGCCAGCAGCTTAATAAGGGGCCAAGAGACCCAGTACTTC.

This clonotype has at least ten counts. CDR3: CAWSPGDDTGELFF. CDR3 DNA sequence: TGTGCCTGGTCCCCGGGGGATGACACCGGGGAGCTGTTTTTT. The gene calls are TRBV30 and TRBJ2-2; maybe TRBD2 (6 bases). Germline CDR1 reads GTSNPN; CDR2 reads SVGIG (reference sequence). Trimming pared 5 bases from V and 3 bases from J, leaving 13 bases between. The CDR3 extends over 14 amino acids.

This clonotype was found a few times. The CDR3 region has the DNA TGTGCCAGCAGTTACGACGGCAGCGAGCCTTCACCCCTCCACTTT. Translating gives CASSYDGSEPSPLHF. J is TRBJ1-6 and V is TRBV6-5; no firm D call. This CDR3 has 15 residues. CDR1 is MNHEY and CDR2 is SVGAGI in the germline V gene. V lost 2 bases to trimming and J lost 9 bases, with 14 bases between them.

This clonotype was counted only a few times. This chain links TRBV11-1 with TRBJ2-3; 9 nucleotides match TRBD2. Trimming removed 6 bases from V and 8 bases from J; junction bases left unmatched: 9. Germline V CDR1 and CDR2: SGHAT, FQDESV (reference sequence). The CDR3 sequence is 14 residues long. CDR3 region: CASSYIAGDVTQYF. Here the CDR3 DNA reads TGTGCCAGCAGTTACATAGCGGGAGATGTTACGCAGTATTTT.